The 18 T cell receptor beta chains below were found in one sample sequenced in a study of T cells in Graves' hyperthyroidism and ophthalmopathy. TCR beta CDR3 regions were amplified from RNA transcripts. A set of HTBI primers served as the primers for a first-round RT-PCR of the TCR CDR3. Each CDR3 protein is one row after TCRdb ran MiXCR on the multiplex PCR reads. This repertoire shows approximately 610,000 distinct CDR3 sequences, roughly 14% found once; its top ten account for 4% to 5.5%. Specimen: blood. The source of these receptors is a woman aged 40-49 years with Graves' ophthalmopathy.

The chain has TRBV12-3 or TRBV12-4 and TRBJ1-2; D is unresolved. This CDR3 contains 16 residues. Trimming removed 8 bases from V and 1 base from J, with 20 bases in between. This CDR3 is CASSPRSTVVNYGYTF. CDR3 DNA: TGTGCCAGCTCCCCCCGCTCCACCGTAGTTAACTATGGCTACACCTTC.

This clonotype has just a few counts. Here the CDR3 reads CASSFTWGSASGKSYEQYF. DNA for the CDR3: TGTGCCAGCAGTTTTACCTGGGGGTCGGCTAGCGGGAAATCCTACGAGCAGTACTTC. V gene TRBV28 combines with J gene TRBJ2-7; 9 bases match TRBD2. Germline CDR1 MDHEN, CDR2 SYDVKM. This CDR3 comprises 19 residues. With 3 bases clipped from V and 1 base from J, the junction kept 16 bases outside the gene matches.

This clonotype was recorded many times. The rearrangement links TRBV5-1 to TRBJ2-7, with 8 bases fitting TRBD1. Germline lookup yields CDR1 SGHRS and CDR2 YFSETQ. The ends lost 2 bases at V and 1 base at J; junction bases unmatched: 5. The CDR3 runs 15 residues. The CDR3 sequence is CASSFTGGFSYEQYF. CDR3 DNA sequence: TGCGCCAGCAGCTTCACAGGGGGATTTTCCTACGAGCAGTACTTC.

The CDR3 region has the DNA TGTGCCAGCAGCCAAGAAGGGATGGGCACTGAAGCTTTCTTT. It codes for CASSQEGMGTEAFF. The genes are TRBV3-1 and TRBJ1-1, with unresolved D. The CDR3 totals 14 residues. V was cut by 0 bases and J by 4 bases, with 9 bases left in between. The germline V gene has CDR1 LGHDT and CDR2 YNNKEL (reference sequence).

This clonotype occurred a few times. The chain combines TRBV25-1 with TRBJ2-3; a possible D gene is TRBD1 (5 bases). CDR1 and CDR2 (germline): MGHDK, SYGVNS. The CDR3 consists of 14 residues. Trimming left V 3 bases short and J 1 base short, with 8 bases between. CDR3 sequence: CASSDRAGTDTQYF. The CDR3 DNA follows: TGTGCCAGCAGTGACAGGGCGGGCACAGATACGCAGTATTTT.

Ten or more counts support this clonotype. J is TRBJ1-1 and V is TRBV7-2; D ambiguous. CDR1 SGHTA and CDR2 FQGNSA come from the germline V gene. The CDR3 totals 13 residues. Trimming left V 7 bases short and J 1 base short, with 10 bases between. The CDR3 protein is CASNLLRNTEAFF. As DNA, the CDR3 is TGTGCCAGCAACCTACTAAGGAACACTGAAGCTTTCTTT.

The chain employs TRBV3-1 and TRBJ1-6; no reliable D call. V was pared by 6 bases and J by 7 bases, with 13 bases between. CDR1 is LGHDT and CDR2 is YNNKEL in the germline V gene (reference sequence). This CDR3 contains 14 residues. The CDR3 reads CASRATGLNSPLHF. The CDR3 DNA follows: TGTGCCAGCAGAGCGACCGGGCTCAATTCACCCCTCCACTTT.

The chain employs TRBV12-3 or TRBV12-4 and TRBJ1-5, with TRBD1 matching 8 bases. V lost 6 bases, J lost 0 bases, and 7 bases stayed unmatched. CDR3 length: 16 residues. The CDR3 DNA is TGTGCCAGCAGACAAACAGGGGGATCTAGCAATCAGCCCCAGCATTTT. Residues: CASRQTGGSSNQPQHF.

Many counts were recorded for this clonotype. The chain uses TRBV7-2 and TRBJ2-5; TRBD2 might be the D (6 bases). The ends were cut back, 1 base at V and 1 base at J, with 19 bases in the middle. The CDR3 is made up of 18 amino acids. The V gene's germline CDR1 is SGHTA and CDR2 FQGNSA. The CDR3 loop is CASSLGRDWRDSQETQYF. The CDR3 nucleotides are TGTGCCAGCAGCTTAGGCCGGGACTGGCGGGACTCCCAAGAGACCCAGTACTTC.

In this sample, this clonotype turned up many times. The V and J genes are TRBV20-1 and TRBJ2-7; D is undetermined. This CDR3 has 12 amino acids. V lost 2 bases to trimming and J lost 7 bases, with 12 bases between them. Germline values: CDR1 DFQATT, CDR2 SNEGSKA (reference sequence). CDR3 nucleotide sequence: TGCAGTGCTAGACGGAACGTCTGGGAGCAGTACTTC. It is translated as CSARRNVWEQYF.

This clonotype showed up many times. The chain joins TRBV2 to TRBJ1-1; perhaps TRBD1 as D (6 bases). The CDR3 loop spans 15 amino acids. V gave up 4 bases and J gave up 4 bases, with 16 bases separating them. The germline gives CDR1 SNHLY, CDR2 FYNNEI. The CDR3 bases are TGTGCCAGCAGTGTTCACAGGGTGGTGGCCACTGAAGCTTTCTTT. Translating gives CASSVHRVVATEAFF.

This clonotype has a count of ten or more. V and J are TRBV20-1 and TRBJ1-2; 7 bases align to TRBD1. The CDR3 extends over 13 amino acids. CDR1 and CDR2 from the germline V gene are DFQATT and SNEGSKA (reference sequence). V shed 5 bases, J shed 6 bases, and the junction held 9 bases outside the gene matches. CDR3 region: CSAARDSAHGYTF. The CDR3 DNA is TGCAGTGCTGCTCGGGACAGCGCGCATGGCTACACCTTC.

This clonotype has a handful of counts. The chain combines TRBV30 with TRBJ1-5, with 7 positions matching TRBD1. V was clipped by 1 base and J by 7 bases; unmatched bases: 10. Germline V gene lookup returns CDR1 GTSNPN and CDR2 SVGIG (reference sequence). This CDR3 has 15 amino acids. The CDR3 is CAWSGGGAGGQPQHF. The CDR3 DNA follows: TGTGCCTGGAGTGGAGGGGGGGCAGGGGGGCAGCCCCAGCATTTT.

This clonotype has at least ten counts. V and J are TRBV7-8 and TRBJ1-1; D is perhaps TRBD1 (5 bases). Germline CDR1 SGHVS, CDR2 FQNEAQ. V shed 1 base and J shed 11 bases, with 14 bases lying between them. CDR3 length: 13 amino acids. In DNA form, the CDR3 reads TGTGCCAGCAGCTTAGTCAGGGCCGGAGGGGCTTTCTTT. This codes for CASSLVRAGGAFF.

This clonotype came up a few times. CDR3 in DNA: TGTGCCAGCAGCTTAGAACTACCCTCCGACGGGGCCAACGTCCTGACTTTC. It codes for CASSLELPSDGANVLTF. V and J are TRBV11-2 and TRBJ2-6; D is undetermined. Trimming removed 0 bases at V and 4 bases at J, with 13 bases between. CDR1 and CDR2 (germline): SGHAT, FQNNGV. The length of the CDR3 is 17 residues.

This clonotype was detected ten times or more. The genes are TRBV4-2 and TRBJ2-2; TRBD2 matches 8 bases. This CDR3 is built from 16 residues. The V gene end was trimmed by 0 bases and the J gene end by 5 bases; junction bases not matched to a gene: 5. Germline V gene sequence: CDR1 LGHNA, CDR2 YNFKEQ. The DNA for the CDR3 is TGTGCCAGCAGCCAAGAGGGCGGGAGGTGGACCGGGGAGCTGTTTTTT. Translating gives CASSQEGGRWTGELFF.

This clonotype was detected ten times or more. CDR3 residues: CASSQIPSRAETQYF. In DNA, the CDR3 is TGTGCCAGCAGTCAAATTCCCTCAAGGGCCGAGACCCAGTACTTC. This chain uses TRBV14 with TRBJ2-5; D remains unclear. The V gene lost 6 bases and the J gene lost 5 bases, with 19 bases spanning the gap. The V gene's germline CDR1 is SGHDN and CDR2 FVKESK. The CDR3 is made up of 15 amino acids.

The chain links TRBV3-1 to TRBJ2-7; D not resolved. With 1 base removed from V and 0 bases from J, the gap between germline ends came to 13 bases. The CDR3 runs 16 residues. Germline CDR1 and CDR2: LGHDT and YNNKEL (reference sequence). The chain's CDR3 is CASSQVVGTASYEQYF. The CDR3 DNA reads TGTGCCAGCAGCCAAGTCGTAGGAACAGCCTCCTACGAGCAGTACTTC.